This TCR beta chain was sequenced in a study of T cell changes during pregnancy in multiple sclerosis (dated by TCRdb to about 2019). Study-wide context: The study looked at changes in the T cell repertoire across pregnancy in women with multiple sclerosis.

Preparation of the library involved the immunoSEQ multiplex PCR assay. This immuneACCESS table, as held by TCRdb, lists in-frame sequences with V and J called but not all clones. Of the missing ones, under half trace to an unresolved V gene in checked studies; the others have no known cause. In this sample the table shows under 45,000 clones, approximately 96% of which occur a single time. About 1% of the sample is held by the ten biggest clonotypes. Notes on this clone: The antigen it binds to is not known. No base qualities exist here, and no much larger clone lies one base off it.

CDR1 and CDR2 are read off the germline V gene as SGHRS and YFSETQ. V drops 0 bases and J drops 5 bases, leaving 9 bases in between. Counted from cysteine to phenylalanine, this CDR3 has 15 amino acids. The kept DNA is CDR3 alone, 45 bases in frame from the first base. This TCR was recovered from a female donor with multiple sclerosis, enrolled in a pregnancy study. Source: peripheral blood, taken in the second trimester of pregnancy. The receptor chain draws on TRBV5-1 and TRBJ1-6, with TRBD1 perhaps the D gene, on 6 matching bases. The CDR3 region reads CASSLARGHNSPLHF. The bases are TGCGCCAGCAGCTTGGCCAGGGGCCATAATTCACCCCTCCACTTT.